Presented here are 6 T cell receptor beta chains from one specimen sequenced in a study of human T cells and chemical hapten exposure. Via MiXCR, TCRdb re-called the RACE reads, giving one row per CDR3 protein. The sample carries 40,000 to 50,000 distinct CDR3 sequences, roughly an eighth recorded once. Time point in this sample: pre-sensitization, week 0. Treatment given: therapeutic diphenylcyclopropenone sensitization with weekly scalp DPC. This specimen was whole blood, taken in connection with sensitization to the hapten diphenylcyclopropenone (DPC). These receptors were taken from a woman aged 25 to 39 with alopecia areata. Some clones in this sample may be carry-over from other donors' samples.

This chain links TRBV7-9 with TRBJ1-2; D uncertain. Deletions cut 1 base from V and 5 bases from J, with 11 bases between. Germline loops: CDR1 SEHNR, CDR2 FQNEAQ (reference sequence). The CDR3 covers 14 residues. CDR3 in amino acids: CASSLDGDLYGYTF. The DNA of the CDR3 is TGTGCCAGCAGCTTAGACGGAGACTTATATGGCTACACCTTC. Together with reference TRBV7-9 and TRBJ1-2, the CDR3 gives the full variable domain: DTGVSQNPRHKITKRGQNVTFRCDPISEHNRLYWYRQTLGQGPEFLTYFQNEAQLEKSRLLSDRFSAERPKGSFSTLEIQRTEQGDSAMYLCASSLDGDLYGYTFGSGTRLTVV.

This clonotype was seen ten or more times. V usage is TRBV18 and J usage is TRBJ2-3, with D perhaps matching TRBD1 (5 bases). This CDR3 spans 14 amino acids. The ends were cut back, 1 base at V and 1 base at J, with 6 bases in the middle. The germline CDR1 and CDR2 sequences are KGHSH and LQKENI. CDR3: CASSPQTGTDTQYF. The CDR3, as DNA: TGTGCCAGCTCACCACAGACAGGCACAGATACGCAGTATTTT.

The gene calls are TRBV5-4 and TRBJ2-5; D remains ambiguous. The CDR3 contains 13 residues. Trimming took off 7 bases at V and 3 bases at J, with 13 bases between the two ends. Looked up from germline, CDR1 is SGHNT and CDR2 is YYREEE (reference sequence). CDR3 in amino acids: CASAKRPKETQYF. DNA for the CDR3: TGTGCCAGCGCCAAAAGGCCCAAAGAGACCCAGTACTTC.

The table lists this clonotype with many counts. The chain employs TRBV2 and TRBJ2-5; D remains ambiguous. Trimming shortened V by 3 bases and J by 5 bases, and 4 bases separated the two germline ends. The CDR3 consists of 11 residues. Germline assignment: CDR1 SNHLY and CDR2 FYNNEI. CDR3 sequence (DNA): TGTGCCAGCAGTGATGACGAGACCCAGTACTTC. It yields the protein CASSDDETQYF.

This clonotype came up a few times. The chain couples TRBV3-2 to TRBJ2-7; the D call in the table, TRBD2, was not verified against the DNA. TRBV3-2 is a known pseudogene. The CDR3 is 18 amino acids. CDR3 DNA: TGTGCCAGCAGCCCACTCTCCGGGACTAGCGGGAGGAGTAACGAGCAGTACTTC. Residues: CASSPLSGTSGRSNEQYF.

This clonotype was counted ten times or more. This chain joins TRBV6-2 or TRBV6-3 and TRBJ2-5, with D uncertain. Trimming left V 6 bases short and J 4 bases short, with 12 bases between. This CDR3 is 13 amino acids long. The germline gives CDR1 MNHEY, CDR2 SVGEGT. This CDR3 is CASRQMSGETQYF. CDR3 DNA: TGTGCCAGCAGACAAATGTCGGGAGAGACCCAGTACTTC.